Listed here are 11 T cell receptor beta chains from one sample, sequenced in a study of T cell repertoires in ileal Crohn's disease. Libraries were prepared by immunoSEQ multiplex PCR; TCRdb keeps only in-frame clonotypes and omits some of them. This table has about 2,700 clones, around 90% appearing once. Before sorting, lamina propria lymphocytes were separated from surgical specimens by density gradient. The sequenced sample consisted of CD4+ T cells sorted from the ileum. The receptors were gathered from an adult with Crohn's disease.

V usage is TRBV19 and J usage is TRBJ1-3, with D perhaps TRBD1 (6 bases). The CDR3 runs 16 residues. Looked up from germline, CDR1 is LNHDA and CDR2 is SQIVND (reference sequence). The V end lost 6 bases, the J end lost 0 bases, and 15 bases lay between the germline ends. In DNA form, the CDR3 reads TGTGCCAGTAGGCGACAGGCCCAGAGCTCTGGAAACACCATATATTTT. As protein: CASRRQAQSSGNTIYF.

The table lists this clone with a count of one. This sequence joins TRBV11-2 and TRBJ2-1, with D possibly being TRBD2 (6 bases). Trimming stripped 5 bases from V and 1 base from J, with 18 bases between. CDR1 is SGHAT and CDR2 is FQNNGV in the germline V gene. The CDR3 runs to 17 residues. In DNA form, the CDR3 reads TGTGCCAGCAGCGGGCTCCCGGAGGGGCGATCCTACAATGAGCAGTTCTTC. Protein sequence: CASSGLPEGRSYNEQFF.

The chain employs TRBV5-6 and TRBJ2-5, with 7 bases matching TRBD1. Germline lookup yields CDR1 SGHDT and CDR2 YYEEEE. The length of the CDR3 is 13 residues. V was clipped by 4 bases and J by 3 bases; unmatched bases: 3. This CDR3 reads CASSPGQEETQYF. The CDR3 nucleotides read TGTGCCAGCAGCCCCGGACAGGAAGAGACCCAGTACTTC.

The V gene is TRBV5-5, the J gene TRBJ2-1; 7 positions agree with TRBD1. The CDR3 consists of 15 residues. Looked up from germline, CDR1 is SGHKS and CDR2 is YYEKEE (reference sequence). Trimming took 1 base from V and 1 from J; bases not matched to a gene: 2. DNA for the CDR3: TGTGCCAGCAGCTTGACAGGGGTATCCTACAATGAGCAGTTCTTC. Translated, it gives CASSLTGVSYNEQFF.

A single count supports this clone. The rearrangement links TRBV28 to TRBJ1-1; tentatively, D is TRBD1 (6 bases). V was shortened by 4 bases and J by 7 bases, with 16 bases between the two germline ends. Per the germline V gene, CDR1 is MDHEN and CDR2 is SYDVKM. CDR3 length: 14 residues. The CDR3 sequence is CASSWIRGGGEAFF. In nucleotides, the CDR3 is TGTGCCAGCAGTTGGATCAGGGGTGGTGGTGAAGCTTTCTTT.

This clone was seen just once. The rearrangement joins TRBV2 to TRBJ1-5; D not certain. CDR3 length equals 11 residues. Germline assignment: CDR1 SNHLY and CDR2 FYNNEI. V dropped 4 bases and J dropped 14 bases, with 12 bases sitting between them. CDR3 in DNA: TGTGCCAGCAGTGGAGGCGAAAGAAAGCATTTT. It codes for CASSGGERKHF.

This rearrangement joins TRBV20-1 to TRBJ2-5; perhaps TRBD1 as D (6 bases). V lost 6 bases, J lost 5 bases, and 10 bases lay in between. CDR1 is DFQATT, CDR2 SNEGSKA, per germline (reference sequence). The length of the CDR3 is 11 residues. The CDR3: CSAGRGETQYF. CDR3 DNA sequence: TGCAGTGCGGGCAGGGGTGAGACCCAGTACTTC.

The chain couples TRBV5-1 to TRBJ1-2; 7 bases agree with TRBD1. The CDR3 is 14 amino acids. Trimming cost V 0 bases and J 3 bases; bases outside gene matches: 2. In germline, CDR1 is SGHRS, CDR2 YFSETQ. CDR3 DNA sequence: TGCGCCAGCAGCTTGGGTACAGGGGACTATGGCTACACCTTC. Protein sequence: CASSLGTGDYGYTF. Supplemented by reference TRBV5-1 and TRBJ1-2, the full variable domain reads KAGVTQTPRYLIKTRGQQVTLSCSPISGHRSVSWYQQTPGQGLQFLFEYFSETQRNKGNFPGRFSGRQFSNSRSEMNVSTLELGDSALYLCASSLGTGDYGYTFGSGTRLTVV.

V gene TRBV30 combines with J gene TRBJ2-3; 8 positions agree with TRBD2. CDR1 and CDR2 from the germline V gene are GTSNPN and SVGIG (reference sequence). This CDR3 has 15 amino acids. V lost 0 bases, J lost 1 base, and 3 bases stayed unmatched. The CDR3 sequence: CAWSVRRGGTDTQYF. The CDR3 nucleotides are TGTGCCTGGAGTGTACGGCGGGGGGGCACAGATACGCAGTATTTT.

The J gene is TRBJ1-2, the V gene TRBV28; 7 nucleotides align to TRBD1. This CDR3 has 14 residues. With 7 bases clipped from V and 6 bases from J, the junction kept 11 bases outside the gene matches. Germline V CDR1 and CDR2: MDHEN, SYDVKM. CDR3 amino acids: CASTLGRGENGYTF. CDR3 nucleotide sequence: TGTGCCAGCACCTTAGGCAGGGGGGAGAATGGCTACACCTTC.

This clone appeared a few times. The rearrangement uses TRBV19 and TRBJ2-6; tentatively, D is TRBD1 (5 bases). Germline V CDR1 and CDR2: LNHDA, SQIVND (reference sequence). This CDR3 has 15 residues. The V end lost 8 bases, the J end lost 0 bases, and 11 bases lay between the germline ends. CDR3 sequence reads: CASSSDSSGANVLTF. The CDR3 nucleotides read TGTGCCAGTTCATCCGACAGCTCTGGGGCCAACGTCCTGACTTTC.